This T cell receptor (beta chain) was recovered during a study of shared clonotypes between healthy human individuals. Terminally differentiated effector memory CD45RA+ cells were excluded by CCR7 positive selection of CD45RO-negative cells. At the deep level, the assay was run. Once extracted for a subset, genomic DNA was divided evenly among several immunoSEQ plates. Profiled with immunoSEQ multiplex PCR; TCRdb holds only in-frame clones, not every one. The table has about 2 million clones, about 95% seen once. Trimming removed 0 bases at V and 0 bases at J, with 12 bases between. The CDR3 runs to 16 residues. CDR1 and CDR2 from the germline V gene are SGHTS and YDEGEE.

The clonotype originates from a man in his late teens or twenties in good health. The chain couples TRBV5-8 to TRBJ1-1; D possibly corresponds to TRBD1 (6 bases). The sample was naive CD8+ T cells sorted from blood. The CDR3 coding sequence is TGTGCCAGCAGCTTGGGACAGGCCACGATGAACACTGAAGCTTTCTTT. Translating gives CASSLGQATMNTEAFF. Using reference TRBV5-8 and TRBJ1-1 for the parts outside the CDR3, the full variable domain is EAGVTQSPTHLIKTRGQQATLRCSPISGHTSVYWYQQALGLGLQFLLWYDEGEERNRGNFPPRFSGRQFPNYSSELNVNALELEDSALYLCASSLGQATMNTEAFFGQGTRLTVV.